What follows are 5 T cell receptor beta chains derived from one specimen sequenced in a study of T cell responses to AZD1222 COVID-19 vaccine. TCRdb's table, derived via immunoSEQ multiplex PCR, lists solely in-frame clones and lacks some. This sample has approximately 110,000 clones, with about 86% found just once. The material sequenced was peripheral blood, taken on day 0 of AZD1222 vaccination. These receptors all come from an adult in good health.

In nucleotides, the CDR3 is TGTGCCAGCAGCTTACCGTTAGCCGTTAGCTCCTACGAGCAGTACTTC. Protein sequence: CASSLPLAVSSYEQYF. The V call is TRBV7-2, the J call TRBJ2-7; D is ambiguous. This CDR3 region has 16 residues. CDR1 is SGHTA and CDR2 is FQGNSA in the germline V gene. V lost 2 bases and J 0 bases, leaving 14 bases between the germline ends. Based on the CDR3 plus reference TRBV7-2 and TRBJ2-7, the full variable domain is GAGVSQSPSNKVTEKGKDVELRCDPISGHTALYWYRQSLGQGLEFLIYFQGNSAPDKSGLPSDRFSAERTGGSVSTLTIQRTQQEDSAVYLCASSLPLAVSSYEQYFGPGTRLTVT.

The CDR3 sequence: CASSWEADTEAFF. The CDR3 nucleotides are TGCGCCAGCAGCTGGGAGGCAGACACTGAAGCTTTCTTT. The chain recombines TRBV5-1 with TRBJ1-1; D call uncertain. Germline assignment: CDR1 SGHRS and CDR2 YFSETQ. Trimming took 3 bases from V and 3 from J, leaving 9 bases between them. The CDR3 is 13 residues long. Full variable domain (missing parts from reference TRBV5-1 and TRBJ1-1): KAGVTQTPRYLIKTRGQQVTLSCSPISGHRSVSWYQQTPGQGLQFLFEYFSETQRNKGNFPGRFSGRQFSNSRSEMNVSTLELGDSALYLCASSWEADTEAFFGQGTRLTVV.

The chain uses TRBV3-1 (or the pseudogene TRBV3-2) and TRBJ1-2; D may be TRBD1 (6 bases). Trimming took 0 bases from V and 7 from J, leaving 12 bases between them. Per germline, CDR1 LGHDT and CDR2 YNNKEL (reference sequence). This CDR3 spans 14 amino acids. Written as DNA, the CDR3 is TGTGCCAGCAGCCAAGAATCGGGGGCGGGTGGCTACACCTTC. It is translated as CASSQESGAGGYTF.

The rearrangement uses TRBV28 and TRBJ2-7; D is ambiguous. The V gene lost 2 bases and the J gene lost 0 bases, with 5 bases spanning the gap. The CDR3 spans 13 residues. Germline V gene lookup returns CDR1 MDHEN and CDR2 SYDVKM. CDR3 protein: CASSLSNSYEQYF. CDR3 bases: TGTGCCAGCAGTTTAAGCAACTCCTACGAGCAGTACTTC. Full variable domain (missing parts from reference TRBV28 and TRBJ2-7): DVKVTQSSRYLVKRTGEKVFLECVQDMDHENMFWYRQDPGLGLRLIYFSYDVKMKEKGDIPEGYSVSREKKERFSLILESASTNQTSMYLCASSLSNSYEQYFGPGTRLTVT.

The chain is built from TRBV21-1 and TRBJ2-5; whether TRBD1, the table's D call, matches the DNA was not checked. TRBV21-1 is listed as a pseudogene. CDR3 length: 17 residues. The CDR3 is CASSKRSGQGTKETQYF. The CDR3 coding sequence is TGTGCCAGCAGCAAACGCTCCGGACAGGGGACGAAAGAGACCCAGTACTTC.